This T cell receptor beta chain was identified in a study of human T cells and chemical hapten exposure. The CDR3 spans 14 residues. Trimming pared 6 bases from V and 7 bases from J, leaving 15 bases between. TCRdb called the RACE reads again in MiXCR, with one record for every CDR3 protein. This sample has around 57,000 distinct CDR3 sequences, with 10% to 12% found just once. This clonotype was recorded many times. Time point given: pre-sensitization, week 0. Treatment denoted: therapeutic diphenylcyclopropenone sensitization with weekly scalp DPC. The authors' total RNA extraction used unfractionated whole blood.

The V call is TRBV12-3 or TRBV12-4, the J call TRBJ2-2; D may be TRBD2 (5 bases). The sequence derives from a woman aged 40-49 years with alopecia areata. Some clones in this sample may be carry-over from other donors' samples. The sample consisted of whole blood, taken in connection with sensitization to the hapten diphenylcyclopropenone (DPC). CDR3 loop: CASRPRARGGELFF. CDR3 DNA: TGTGCCAGCAGACCGCGGGCCCGCGGCGGGGAGCTGTTTTTT.